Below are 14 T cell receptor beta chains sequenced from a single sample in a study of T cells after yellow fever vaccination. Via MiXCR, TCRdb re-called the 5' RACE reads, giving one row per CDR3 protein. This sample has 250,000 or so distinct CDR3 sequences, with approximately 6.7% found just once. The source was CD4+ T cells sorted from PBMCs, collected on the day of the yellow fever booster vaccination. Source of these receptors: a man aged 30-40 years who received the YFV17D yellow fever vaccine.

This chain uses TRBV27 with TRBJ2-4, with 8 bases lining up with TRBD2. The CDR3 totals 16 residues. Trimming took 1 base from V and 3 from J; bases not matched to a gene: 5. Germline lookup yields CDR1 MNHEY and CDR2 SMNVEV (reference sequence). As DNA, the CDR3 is TGTGCCAGCAGTTTATTTAGCGGGGAACTCAAAAACATTCAGTACTTC. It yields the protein CASSLFSGELKNIQYF.

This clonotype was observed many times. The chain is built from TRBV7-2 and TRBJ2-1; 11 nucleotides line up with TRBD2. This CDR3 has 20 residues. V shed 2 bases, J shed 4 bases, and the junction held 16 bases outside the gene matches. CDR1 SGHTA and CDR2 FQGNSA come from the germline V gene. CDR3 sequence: CASSLRGKLAGVEGYNEQFF. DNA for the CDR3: TGTGCCAGCAGCTTAAGGGGAAAACTAGCGGGAGTCGAGGGGTACAATGAGCAGTTCTTC. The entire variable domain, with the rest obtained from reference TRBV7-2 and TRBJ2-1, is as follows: GAGVSQSPSNKVTEKGKDVELRCDPISGHTALYWYRQSLGQGLEFLIYFQGNSAPDKSGLPSDRFSAERTGGSVSTLTIQRTQQEDSAVYLCASSLRGKLAGVEGYNEQFFGPGTRLTVL.

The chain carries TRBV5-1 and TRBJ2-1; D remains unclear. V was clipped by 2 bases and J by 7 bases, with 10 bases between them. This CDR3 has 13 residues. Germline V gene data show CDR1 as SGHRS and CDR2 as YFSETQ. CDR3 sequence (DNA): TGCGCCAGCAGCTTAGTCTCAAGGAATGAGCAGTTCTTC. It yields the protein CASSLVSRNEQFF. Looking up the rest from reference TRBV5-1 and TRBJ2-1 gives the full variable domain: KAGVTQTPRYLIKTRGQQVTLSCSPISGHRSVSWYQQTPGQGLQFLFEYFSETQRNKGNFPGRFSGRQFSNSRSEMNVSTLELGDSALYLCASSLVSRNEQFFGPGTRLTVL.

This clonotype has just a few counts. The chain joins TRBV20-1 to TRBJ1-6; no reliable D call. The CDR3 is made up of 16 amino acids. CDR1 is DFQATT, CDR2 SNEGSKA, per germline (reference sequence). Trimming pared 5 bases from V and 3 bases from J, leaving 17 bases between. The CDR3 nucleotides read TGCAGTGCTCAACCAAATGGACCGGGCTATAATTCACCCCTCCACTTT. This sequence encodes CSAQPNGPGYNSPLHF.

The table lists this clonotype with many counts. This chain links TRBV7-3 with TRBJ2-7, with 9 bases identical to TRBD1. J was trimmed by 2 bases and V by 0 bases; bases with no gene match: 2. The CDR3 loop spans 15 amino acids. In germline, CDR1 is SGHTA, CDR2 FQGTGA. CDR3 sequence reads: CASSLTGTGTYEQYF. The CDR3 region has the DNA TGTGCCAGCAGCTTAACCGGGACAGGGACCTACGAGCAGTACTTC.

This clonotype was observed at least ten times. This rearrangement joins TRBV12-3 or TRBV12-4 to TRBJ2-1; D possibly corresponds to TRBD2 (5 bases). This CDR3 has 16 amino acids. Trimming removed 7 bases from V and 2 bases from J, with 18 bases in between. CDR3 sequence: CASTRPGGGAYNEQFF. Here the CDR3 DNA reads TGTGCCAGCACGAGACCTGGAGGCGGAGCCTACAATGAGCAGTTCTTC.

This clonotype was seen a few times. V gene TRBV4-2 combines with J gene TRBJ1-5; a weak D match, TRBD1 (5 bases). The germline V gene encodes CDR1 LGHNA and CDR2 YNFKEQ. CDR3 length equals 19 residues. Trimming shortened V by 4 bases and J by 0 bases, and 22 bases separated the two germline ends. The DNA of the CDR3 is TGTGCCAGCAGCCTCGAAGGGACCGCGATCTCCTATAGCAATCAGCCCCAGCATTTT. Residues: CASSLEGTAISYSNQPQHF.

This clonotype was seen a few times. CDR3 bases: TGCAGTGCTGACAGCGGGAAGGGCACCGGGGAGCTGTTTTTT. As protein: CSADSGKGTGELFF. This chain connects TRBV20-1 to TRBJ2-2; 7 nucleotides align to TRBD2. CDR3 length: 14 residues. Unmatched junction bases numbered 7, after V lost 5 bases and J lost 4 bases. The germline V gene has CDR1 DFQATT and CDR2 SNEGSKA (reference sequence).

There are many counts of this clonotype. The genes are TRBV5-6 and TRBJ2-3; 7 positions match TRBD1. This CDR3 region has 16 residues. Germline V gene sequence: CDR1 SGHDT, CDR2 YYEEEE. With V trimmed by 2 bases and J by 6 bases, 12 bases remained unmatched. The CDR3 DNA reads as TGTGCCAGCAGCTTAATTCCGAATGACAGGGCGGATACGCAGTATTTT. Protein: CASSLIPNDRADTQYF.

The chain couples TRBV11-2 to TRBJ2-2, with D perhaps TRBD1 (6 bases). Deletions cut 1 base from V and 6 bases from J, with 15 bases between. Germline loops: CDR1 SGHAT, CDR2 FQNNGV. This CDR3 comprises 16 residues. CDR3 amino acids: CASSLVSGALAGELFF. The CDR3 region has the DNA TGTGCCAGCAGCTTAGTATCAGGGGCGCTCGCCGGGGAGCTGTTTTTT.

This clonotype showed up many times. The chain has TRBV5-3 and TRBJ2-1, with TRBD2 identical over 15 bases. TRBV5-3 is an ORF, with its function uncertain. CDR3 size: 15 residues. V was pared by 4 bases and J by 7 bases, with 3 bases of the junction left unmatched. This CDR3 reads CARSPGLAGGNEQFF. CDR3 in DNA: TGTGCCAGAAGCCCTGGACTAGCGGGAGGGAATGAGCAGTTCTTC.

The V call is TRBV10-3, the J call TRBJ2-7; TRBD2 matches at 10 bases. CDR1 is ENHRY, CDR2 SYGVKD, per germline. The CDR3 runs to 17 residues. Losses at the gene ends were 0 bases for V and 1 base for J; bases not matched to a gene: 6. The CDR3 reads CAISESLAGESSYEQYF. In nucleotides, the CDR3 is TGTGCCATCAGTGAGTCTCTAGCGGGAGAATCTTCCTACGAGCAGTACTTC.

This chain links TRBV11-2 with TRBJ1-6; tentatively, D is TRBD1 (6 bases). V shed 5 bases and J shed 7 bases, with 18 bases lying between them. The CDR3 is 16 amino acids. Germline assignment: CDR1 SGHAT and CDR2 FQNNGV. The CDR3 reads CASSQKNRVFNSPLHF. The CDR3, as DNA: TGTGCCAGCAGCCAAAAGAACAGGGTTTTCAATTCACCCCTCCACTTT.

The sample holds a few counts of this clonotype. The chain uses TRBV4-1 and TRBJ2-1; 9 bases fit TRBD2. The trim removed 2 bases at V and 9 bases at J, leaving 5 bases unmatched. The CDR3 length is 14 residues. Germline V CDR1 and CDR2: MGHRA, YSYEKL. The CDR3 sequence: CASSQRLAGTEQFF. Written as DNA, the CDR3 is TGCGCCAGCAGCCAACGGCTAGCGGGAACTGAGCAGTTCTTC.